This T cell receptor (beta chain) is drawn from a study of cytomegalovirus exposure and HLA in healthy donors. In the study overall: The approximately 110 validation repertoires were reported in a later analysis to have been generated on the same platform as the 666 first-cohort repertoires.

Germline CDR1 reads GTSNPN; CDR2 reads SVGIG (reference sequence). The CDR3 has 15 residues. V was cut by 3 bases and J by 9 bases, with 21 bases left in between. Produced via immunoSEQ multiplex PCR; TCRdb's table is partial and in-frame only. Of some 170,000 clones in the sample, about 82% were seen once. This clone has only one observation. This TCR came from a young man in good health and CMV-seropositive. The chain combines TRBV30 with TRBJ1-5; D is unresolved. The sample comprised PBMCs. CDR3 coding DNA: TGTGCCTGGAGCCCCGAGTGCGGGTTGATTTCGCCCCAGCATTTT. Its translation: CAWSPECGLISPQHF. Full variable domain (remainder filled in from reference TRBV30 and TRBJ1-5): SQTIHQWPATLVQPVGSPLSLECTVEGTSNPNLYWYRQAAGRGLQLLFYSVGIGQISSEVPQNLSASRPQDRQFILSSKKLLLSDSGFYLCAWSPECGLISPQHFGDGTRLSIL.